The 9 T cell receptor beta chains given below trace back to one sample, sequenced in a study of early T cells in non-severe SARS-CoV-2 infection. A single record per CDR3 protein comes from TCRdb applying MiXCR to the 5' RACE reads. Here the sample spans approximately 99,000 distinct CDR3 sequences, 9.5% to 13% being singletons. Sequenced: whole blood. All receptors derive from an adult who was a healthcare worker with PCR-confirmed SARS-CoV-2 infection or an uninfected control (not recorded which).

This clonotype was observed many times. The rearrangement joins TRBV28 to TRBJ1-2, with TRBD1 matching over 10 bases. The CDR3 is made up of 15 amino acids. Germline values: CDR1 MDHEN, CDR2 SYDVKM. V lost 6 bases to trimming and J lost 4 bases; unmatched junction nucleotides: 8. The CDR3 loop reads CASRQPGQGSYGYTF. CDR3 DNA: TGTGCCAGCAGGCAACCGGGACAGGGGTCCTATGGCTACACCTTC.

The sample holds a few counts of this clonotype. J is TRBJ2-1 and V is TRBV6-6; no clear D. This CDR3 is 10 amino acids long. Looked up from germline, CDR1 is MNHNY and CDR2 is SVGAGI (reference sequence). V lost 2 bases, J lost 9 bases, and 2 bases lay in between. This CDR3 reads CASSYREQFF. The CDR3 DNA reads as TGTGCCAGCAGTTACCGTGAGCAGTTCTTC.

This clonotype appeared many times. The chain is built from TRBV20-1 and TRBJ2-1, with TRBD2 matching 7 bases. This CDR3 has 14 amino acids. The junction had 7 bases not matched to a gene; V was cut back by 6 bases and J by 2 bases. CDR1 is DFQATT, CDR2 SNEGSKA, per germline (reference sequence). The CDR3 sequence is CSALGGEAYNEQFF. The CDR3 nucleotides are TGCAGTGCCCTGGGGGGGGAGGCCTACAATGAGCAGTTCTTC.

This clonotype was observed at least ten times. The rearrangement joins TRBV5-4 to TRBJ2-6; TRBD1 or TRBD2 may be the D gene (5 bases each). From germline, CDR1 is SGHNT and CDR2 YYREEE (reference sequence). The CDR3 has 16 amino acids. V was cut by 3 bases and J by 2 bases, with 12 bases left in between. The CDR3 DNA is TGTGCCAGCAGCTGGGACGGCTCGGCTGGGGCCAACGTCCTGACTTTC. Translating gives CASSWDGSAGANVLTF.

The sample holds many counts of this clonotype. CDR3 protein: CSVATGRSATQYF. The DNA of the CDR3 is TGCAGCGTTGCCACAGGGAGGTCAGCGACCCAGTACTTC. The chain carries TRBV29-1 and TRBJ2-5, with D possibly being TRBD1 or TRBD2 (6 bases each). CDR3 length: 13 amino acids. V lost 4 bases and J lost 7, with 16 bases in between. Germline lookup yields CDR1 SQVTM and CDR2 ANQGSEA.

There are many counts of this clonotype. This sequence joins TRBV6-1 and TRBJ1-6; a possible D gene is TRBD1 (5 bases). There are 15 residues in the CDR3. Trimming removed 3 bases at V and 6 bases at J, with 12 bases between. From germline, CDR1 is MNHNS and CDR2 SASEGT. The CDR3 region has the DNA TGTGCCAGCAGTGAGAGGGGCAGTCTTAATTCACCCCTCCACTTT. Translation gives CASSERGSLNSPLHF.

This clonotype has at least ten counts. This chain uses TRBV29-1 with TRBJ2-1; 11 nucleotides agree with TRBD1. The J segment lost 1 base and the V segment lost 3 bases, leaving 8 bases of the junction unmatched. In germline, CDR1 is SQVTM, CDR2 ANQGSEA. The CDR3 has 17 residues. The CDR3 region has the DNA TGCAGCGTTGACCCCAGGACAGGGGGCAAGTCCTACAATGAGCAGTTCTTC. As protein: CSVDPRTGGKSYNEQFF.

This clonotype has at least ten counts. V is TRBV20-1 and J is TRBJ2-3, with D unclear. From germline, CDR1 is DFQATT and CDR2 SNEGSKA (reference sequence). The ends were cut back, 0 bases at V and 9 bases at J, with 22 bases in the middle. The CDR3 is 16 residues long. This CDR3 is CSARDRFRHDSRTQYF. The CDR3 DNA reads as TGCAGTGCTAGAGATCGATTCAGGCACGATTCGCGCACGCAGTATTTT.

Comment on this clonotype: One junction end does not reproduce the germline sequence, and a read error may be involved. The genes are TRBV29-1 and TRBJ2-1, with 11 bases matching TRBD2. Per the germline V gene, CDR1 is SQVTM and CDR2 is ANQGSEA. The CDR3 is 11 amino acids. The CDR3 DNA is TGCAGCGTTGAAGGGAGGACTAGCGGGCTCTTC. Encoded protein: CSVEGRTSGLF.